Listed below are T cell receptor beta chains from one sample, sequenced in a study of cytomegalovirus exposure and HLA in healthy donors. TCRdb keeps only in-frame clones here, not all; method: immunoSEQ multiplex PCR. The data show roughly 100,000 clones, around 76% seen once. Sequenced input: PBMCs. The receptors originated from a woman in her 50s in good health and CMV-seropositive. CDR3s include the opening cysteine and the closing phenylalanine or tryptophan. Each record gives: J gene, clone size, V gene, D gene, CDR3 protein, CDR3 DNA. The D gene is left open where the match is weak. Clone size is shown for a subset of rows, as once, few, many or a class of expanded clone.

TRBJ1-5,.,TRBV5-8,TRBD1,CASKDRASNQPQHF,TGTGCCAGTAAAGACAGGGCCTCCAATCAGCCCCAGCATTTT
TRBJ1-3,.,TRBV18,TRBD1,CASSPTGRSDSGNTIYF,TGTGCCAGCTCACCGACAGGGAGGTCGGACTCTGGAAACACCATATATTTT
TRBJ1-5,.,TRBV2,.,CASSLQGSANQPQHF,TGTGCCAGCAGTTTACAGGGTAGCGCCAATCAGCCCCAGCATTTT
TRBJ1-1,.,TRBV10-3,TRBD1,CATRTGDNTEAFF,TGTGCCACCCGCACAGGGGATAACACTGAAGCTTTCTTT
TRBJ2-3,.,TRBV19,.,CASRPSYRTSTDTQYF,TGTGCCAGTAGACCCAGTTATAGGACTAGCACAGATACGCAGTATTTT
TRBJ2-7,.,TRBV5-8,TRBD1,CASSLEGTVTYEQYF,TGTGCCAGCAGCTTGGAGGGGACAGTCACCTACGAGCAGTACTTC
TRBJ1-1,.,TRBV7-9,.,CASSATPNTEAFF,TGTGCCAGCAGCGCCACACCGAACACTGAAGCTTTCTTT
TRBJ2-6,few,TRBV6-5,.,CASSSQGYGANVLTF,TGTGCCAGCAGTTCTCAGGGTTATGGGGCCAACGTCCTGACTTTC
TRBJ2-5,.,TRBV5-1,.,CASSPRGGTAKETQYF,TGCGCCAGCAGCCCCCGCGGCGGGACAGCTAAAGAGACCCAGTACTTC
TRBJ2-5,once,TRBV4-1,.,CASSQEGTGLPETQYF,TGCGCCAGCAGCCAAGAAGGTACGGGTCTCCCAGAGACCCAGTACTTC
TRBJ2-7,few,TRBV6-1,.,CASKGESAYEQYF,TGTGCCAGCAAGGGGGAGTCGGCCTACGAGCAGTACTTC
TRBJ1-3,once,TRBV15,TRBD1,CATSTLTGSGNTIYF,TGTGCCACCAGCACATTGACAGGGTCTGGAAACACCATATATTTT
TRBJ1-2,.,TRBV11-1,TRBD1,CASRSGQGYGYTF,TGTGCCAGCAGAAGTGGACAGGGCTATGGCTACACCTTC
TRBJ1-2,.,TRBV30,.,CAWSVRGGVTPVGYTF,TGTGCCTGGAGTGTACGTGGCGGTGTAACCCCTGTTGGCTACACCTTC
TRBJ2-6,few,TRBV2,TRBD1,CASSEPGQGISGANVLTF,TGTGCCAGCAGTGAGCCGGGACAGGGGATCTCTGGGGCCAACGTCCTGACTTTC
TRBJ1-6,few,TRBV10-3,TRBD1,CAISGQGINSPLHF,TGTGCCATCAGTGGACAGGGAATAAATTCACCCCTCCACTTT
TRBJ1-3,once,TRBV28,.,CASSFLLGAAGNTIYF,TGTGCCAGCAGTTTTTTGTTGGGGGCTGCTGGAAACACCATATATTTT
TRBJ2-5,.,TRBV9,TRBD2,CASSVASGGLETQYF,TGTGCCAGCAGCGTAGCCAGCGGGGGGTTAGAGACCCAGTACTTC
TRBJ1-2,.,TRBV28,.,CASSLPGINYGYTF,TGTGCCAGCAGTTTACCAGGGATTAACTATGGCTACACCTTC
TRBJ1-1,once,TRBV28,TRBD1,CASSLRTGSFF,TGTGCCAGCAGTCTGCGGACAGGTTCTTTCTTT
TRBJ1-1,few,TRBV5-6,TRBD1,CASSSLTGGRNTEAFF,TGTGCCAGCAGCTCCCTGACAGGGGGCCGGAACACTGAAGCTTTCTTT
TRBJ1-3,many,TRBV18,TRBD1,CASSHGQGKGSGNTIYF,TGTGCCAGCTCACATGGACAGGGGAAAGGCTCTGGAAACACCATATATTTT
TRBJ2-3,.,TRBV5-1,.,CASRVVFGATDTQYF,TGCGCCAGCCGAGTAGTATTTGGGGCGACAGATACGCAGTATTTT
TRBJ2-7,.,TRBV9,TRBD1,CASSVGGTGLTYEQYF,TGTGCCAGCAGCGTAGGCGGGACAGGGTTGACCTACGAGCAGTACTTC
TRBJ2-2,.,TRBV7-9,.,CAGSPTRGIGGELFF,TGTGCCGGCAGCCCCACACGGGGGATTGGCGGGGAGCTGTTTTTT
TRBJ2-1,.,TRBV6-1,TRBD1,CASSVSGGTSYNEQFF,TGTGCCAGCAGTGTTTCAGGGGGCACCTCCTACAATGAGCAGTTCTTC
TRBJ2-5,.,TRBV29-1,.,CSVVGGRETQYF,TGCAGCGTTGTTGGCGGTCGAGAGACCCAGTACTTC
TRBJ2-1,.,TRBV25-1,TRBD2,CASLTSGALNEQFF,TGTGCCAGCTTGACTAGCGGGGCCCTCAATGAGCAGTTCTTC
TRBJ1-1,.,TRBV10-3,.,CAISGARGGKVEAFF,TGTGCCATCAGTGGGGCCCGGGGAGGGAAGGTGGAAGCTTTCTTT
TRBJ1-2,.,TRBV28,.,CASSLSAVYTF,TGTGCCAGCAGTTTATCAGCGGTCTACACCTTC
TRBJ1-6,.,TRBV2,.,CASASQGLFSPLHF,TGTGCCAGCGCTTCCCAGGGGTTGTTTTCACCCCTCCACTTT
TRBJ1-1,.,TRBV9,TRBD1,CASSLGTEQQAFF,TGTGCCAGCAGCCTAGGGACAGAGCAACAAGCTTTCTTT
TRBJ1-1,.,TRBV5-1,.,CASSQQGFTEAFF,TGCGCCAGCAGCCAACAGGGCTTCACTGAAGCTTTCTTT
TRBJ2-2,few,TRBV4-3,.,CASSQDFLTPGELFF,TGCGCCAGCAGCCAAGATTTTTTGACTCCCGGGGAGCTGTTTTTT
TRBJ1-5,.,TRBV30,TRBD1,CAWSSNRGNQPQHF,TGTGCCTGGAGTTCCAACAGGGGAAATCAGCCCCAGCATTTT
TRBJ2-3,.,TRBV30,.,CATGSGVGDTQYF,TGTGCCACGGGGAGTGGGGTGGGAGATACGCAGTATTTT